This T cell receptor (beta chain) was documented in a study of T-cell reconstitution after alpha-beta-depleted transplantation in children. This clonotype was seen at least ten times. During its preparation, the TCRbeta library received unique molecular identifiers. From the PCR reads, TCRdb called clonotypes with MiXCR, one entry per CDR3 protein. The data contain some 250,000 distinct CDR3 sequences, approximately 12% of them seen just once; the ten biggest clones take up 2% to 3%. The source was PBMCs from the stem cell graft donor, collected from the stem cell graft. This TCR derives from a human donor who donated a stem cell graft to a child with acute lymphoblastic leukemia.

CDR3: CSANRLAGGPDTQYF. Here the CDR3 DNA reads TGCAGTGCTAACCGACTAGCGGGGGGGCCTGATACGCAGTATTTT. This chain uses TRBV20-1 with TRBJ2-3; 14 bases agree with TRBD2. V shed 4 bases and J 6 bases; nucleotides not matched to a gene: 6. This CDR3 comprises 15 residues. Germline values: CDR1 DFQATT, CDR2 SNEGSKA (reference sequence).